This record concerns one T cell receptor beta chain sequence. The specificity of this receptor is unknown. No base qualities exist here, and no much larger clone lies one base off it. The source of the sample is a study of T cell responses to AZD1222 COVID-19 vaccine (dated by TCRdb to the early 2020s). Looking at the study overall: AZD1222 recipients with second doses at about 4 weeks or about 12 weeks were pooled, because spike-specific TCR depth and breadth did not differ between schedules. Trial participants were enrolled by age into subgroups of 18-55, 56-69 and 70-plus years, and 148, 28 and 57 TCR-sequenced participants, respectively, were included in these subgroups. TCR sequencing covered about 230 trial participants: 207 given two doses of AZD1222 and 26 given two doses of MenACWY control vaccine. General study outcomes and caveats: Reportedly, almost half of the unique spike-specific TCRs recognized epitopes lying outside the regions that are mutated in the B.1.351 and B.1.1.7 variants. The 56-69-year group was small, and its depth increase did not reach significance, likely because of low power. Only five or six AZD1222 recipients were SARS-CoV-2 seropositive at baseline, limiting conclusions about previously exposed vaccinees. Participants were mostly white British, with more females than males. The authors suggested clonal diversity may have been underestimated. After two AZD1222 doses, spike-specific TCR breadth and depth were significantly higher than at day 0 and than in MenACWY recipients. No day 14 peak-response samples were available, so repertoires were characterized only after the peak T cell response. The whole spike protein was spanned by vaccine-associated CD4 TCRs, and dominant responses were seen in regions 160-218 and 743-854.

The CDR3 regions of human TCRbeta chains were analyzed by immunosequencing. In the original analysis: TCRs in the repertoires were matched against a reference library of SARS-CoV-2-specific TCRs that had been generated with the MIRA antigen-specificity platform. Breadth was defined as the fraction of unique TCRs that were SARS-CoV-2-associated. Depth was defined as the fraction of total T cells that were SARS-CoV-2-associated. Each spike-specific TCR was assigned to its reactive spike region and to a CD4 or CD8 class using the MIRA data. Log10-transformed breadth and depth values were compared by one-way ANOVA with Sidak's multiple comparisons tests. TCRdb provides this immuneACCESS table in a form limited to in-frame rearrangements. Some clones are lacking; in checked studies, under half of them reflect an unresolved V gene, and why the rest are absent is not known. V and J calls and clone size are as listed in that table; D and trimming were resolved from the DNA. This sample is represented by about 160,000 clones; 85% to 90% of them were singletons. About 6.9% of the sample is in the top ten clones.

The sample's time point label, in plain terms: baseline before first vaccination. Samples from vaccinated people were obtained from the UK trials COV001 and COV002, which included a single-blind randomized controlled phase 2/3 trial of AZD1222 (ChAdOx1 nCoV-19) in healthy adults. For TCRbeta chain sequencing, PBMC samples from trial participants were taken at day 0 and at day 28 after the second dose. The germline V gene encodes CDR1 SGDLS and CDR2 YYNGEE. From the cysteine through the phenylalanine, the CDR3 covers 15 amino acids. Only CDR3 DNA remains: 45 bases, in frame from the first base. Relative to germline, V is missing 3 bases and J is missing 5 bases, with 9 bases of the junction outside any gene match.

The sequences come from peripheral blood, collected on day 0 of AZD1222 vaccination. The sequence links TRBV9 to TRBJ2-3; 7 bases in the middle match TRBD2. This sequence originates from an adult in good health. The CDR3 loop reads CASSASLGGIDTQYF. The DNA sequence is TGTGCCAGCAGCGCCTCTCTCGGGGGGATAGATACGCAGTATTTT.